The clone carrying this T cell receptor (beta chain) was detected only a few times. No antigen is known for it. These data originate in a study of blood T cells in healthy people across ages. Study-level background: For every two T cells, template switching captured about one barcoded beta molecule.

Notes on the study in general: Comparison with aged donors showed that long-lived donors had more naive CD4+ cells and higher diversity. Across the age range, TCR beta diversity per million T cells fell in a roughly linear way.

Sample-barcoded 5' priming and a J-beta primer mix drove a second PCR of roughly 6 to 12 cycles. Template switching added a 12-random-nucleotide identifier to every cDNA molecule. TCRdb re-called the 5' RACE reads through MiXCR, storing one row per CDR3 protein. The sample shows 920,000 or so distinct CDR3 sequences, over 35% of them seen only once. Deletions cut 0 bases from V and 8 bases from J, with 17 bases between. CDR1 is DFQATT and CDR2 is SNEGSKA in the germline V gene (reference sequence). The CDR3 length is 15 residues. The source of this sequence is a woman aged 60-70 years in good health. This chain joins TRBV20-1 and TRBJ2-1; D is possibly TRBD2 (6 bases). Sample: blood. The CDR3 reads CSARDARAGLDEQFF. The DNA for the CDR3 is TGCAGTGCTAGAGATGCTAGGGCGGGGTTGGATGAGCAGTTCTTC.